The clone carrying this T cell receptor beta chain was counted between two and nine times. Its antigen remains unidentified. The protocol was immunoSEQ multiplex PCR, while the TCRdb copy is restricted to in-frame clones and leaves out a portion. Of under 50,000 clones in the sample, over 80% were seen once. PCR or immunohistochemistry showed mismatch repair deficiency in every enrolled patient. TCRs were sequenced from a few patients responding to pembrolizumab. The record originates from a study of PD-1 blockade in mismatch repair-deficient tumors. Study-level information: All were previously treated, progressing patients with eleven to twelve mismatch repair-deficient cancer types.

Study-wide points: Tumor-resident clones, often undetectable pretreatment in blood, expanded then contracted after pembrolizumab.

This CDR3 is built from 12 residues. The germline CDR1 and CDR2 sequences are MNHEY and SVGAGI. The ends were cut back, 6 bases at V and 3 bases at J, with 6 bases in the middle. The origin of this receptor is an adult with mismatch repair-deficient cancer. The sample here was PBMCs, taken about 40 weeks after starting pembrolizumab. The chain uses TRBV6-5 and TRBJ1-3; the D is unclear. The CDR3 region has the DNA TGTGCCAGCAGAACAAGTGGAAACACCATATATTTT. It specifies CASRTSGNTIYF.